This TCR beta chain was sequenced in a study of T cells in Graves' hyperthyroidism and ophthalmopathy. Study findings and constraints: Most thyroid clonotypes expanded above 0.001 appeared in blood too.

With 7 bases removed from V and 9 bases from J, the gap between germline ends came to 19 bases. This CDR3 contains 14 residues. The cohort's ophthalmopathy patients, a group with duration under 3 months, had a Clinical Activity Score of at least 3 and a NOSPECS grade of at least 4. Patients with uncontrolled infections, other autoimmune diseases, pregnancy or lactation were excluded. This clonotype has at least ten counts. The antigen remains undetermined. RNA transcripts yielded amplified TCR beta CDR3 regions. With the HTBI primer set, the TCR CDR3 went through a first round of RT-PCR. TCRdb re-derived calls from the multiplex PCR reads in MiXCR, one entry per CDR3 protein. Here the sample spans about 600,000 distinct CDR3 sequences, around 16% being singletons.

Sequencing was carried out using blood. The clonotype was recovered from a woman between 40 and 50 years old with Graves' ophthalmopathy. This chain joins TRBV12-3 or TRBV12-4 and TRBJ1-3, with D unresolved. The CDR3 DNA reads TGTGCCAGCATTCAGGATCAATTCGGTCGCACCATATATTTT. It encodes CASIQDQFGRTIYF.